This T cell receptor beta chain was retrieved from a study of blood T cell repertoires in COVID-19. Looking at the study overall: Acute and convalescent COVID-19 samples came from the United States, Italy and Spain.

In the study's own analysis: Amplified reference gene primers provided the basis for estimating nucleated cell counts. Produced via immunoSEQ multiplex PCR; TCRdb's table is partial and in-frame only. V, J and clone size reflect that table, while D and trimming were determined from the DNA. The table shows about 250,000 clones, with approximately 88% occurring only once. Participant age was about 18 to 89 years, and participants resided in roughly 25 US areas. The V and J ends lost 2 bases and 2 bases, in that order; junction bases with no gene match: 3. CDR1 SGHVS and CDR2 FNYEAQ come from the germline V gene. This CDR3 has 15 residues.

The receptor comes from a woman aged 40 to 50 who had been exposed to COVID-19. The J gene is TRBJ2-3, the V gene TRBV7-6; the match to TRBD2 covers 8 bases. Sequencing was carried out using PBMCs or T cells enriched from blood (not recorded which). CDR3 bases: TGTGCCAGCAGCTTATTGCGGGGGGTCACAGATACGCAGTATTTT. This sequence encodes CASSLLRGVTDTQYF.